A selection of T cell receptor beta chains follows, all from one sample in a study of blood T cell repertoires in COVID-19. Here immunoSEQ multiplex PCR was the method, and the copy in TCRdb shows in-frame clones only, minus some. The table lists a few hundred thousand clones, around 85% of them singletons. Sequencing was done on a sample of peripheral blood. The origin of the receptors is a woman between 70 and 85 years old with acute or convalescent COVID-19. Both conserved end residues are part of each CDR3. A D gene is named only where the DNA matches it firmly. Not every row has a clone size; where given, it reads once, few, many or a size class.

V gene,J gene,D gene,clone size,CDR3 protein,CDR3 DNA
TRBV19,TRBJ2-1,TRBD2,.,CASSIDWGTSVVDEQFF,TGTGCCAGTAGTATAGATTGGGGGACTAGCGTGGTCGATGAGCAGTTCTTC
TRBV7-9,TRBJ2-7,.,.,CASSLSGSSYEQYF,TGTGCCAGCAGCTTATCGGGGAGCTCCTACGAGCAGTACTTC
TRBV20-1,TRBJ2-3,TRBD2,.,CSASGPSGGADTQYF,TGCAGTGCTAGTGGCCCTAGCGGGGGGGCAGATACGCAGTATTTT
TRBV7-9,TRBJ2-5,TRBD1,.,CASSPLRGLQETQYF,TGTGCCAGCAGCCCCCTTAGGGGGCTCCAAGAGACCCAGTACTTC
TRBV4-2,TRBJ1-2,.,.,CASSQARGRGFGGYTF,TGTGCCAGCAGCCAAGCCAGGGGTCGGGGATTTGGTGGCTACACCTTC
TRBV5-1,TRBJ1-6,.,.,CASRIAYRGGNSPLHF,TGCGCCAGCAGAATCGCGTATAGGGGTGGGAATTCACCCCTCCACTTT
TRBV15,TRBJ1-4,TRBD1,.,CATSRVTTGEKLFF,TGTGCCACCAGCAGAGTGACGACAGGGGAAAAACTGTTTTTT
TRBV11-2,TRBJ2-7,TRBD2,.,CASSLAGGGPYEQYF,TGTGCCAGCAGCTTAGCAGGCGGGGGGCCCTACGAGCAGTACTTC
TRBV19,TRBJ2-4,.,.,CASSIQGTLAKNIQYF,TGTGCCAGTAGTATACAGGGAACCCTAGCCAAAAACATTCAGTACTTC
TRBV6-1,TRBJ2-7,.,.,CASSVSPPGNLLLEQYF,TGTGCCAGCAGTGTTAGTCCGCCAGGGAACCTTTTACTGGAGCAGTACTTC
TRBV9,TRBJ2-3,.,.,CASTRSASLGTDTQYF,TGTGCCAGCACCAGATCTGCCTCGTTGGGCACAGATACGCAGTATTTT
TRBV4-2,TRBJ2-7,.,.,CASSQVLGGVAKEQYF,TGTGCCAGCAGCCAAGTTCTAGGCGGGGTGGCGAAAGAGCAGTACTTC
TRBV5-4,TRBJ2-2,TRBD2,.,CASSFPGTSGGAGGELFF,TGTGCCAGCAGCTTCCCCGGGACTAGCGGGGGGGCCGGCGGGGAGCTGTTTTTT
TRBV7-8,TRBJ2-1,TRBD1,.,CASSVGQNNEQFF,TGTGCCAGCAGCGTGGGACAGAACAATGAGCAGTTCTTC
TRBV3-1/TRBV3-2,TRBJ2-3,TRBD2,.,CASSARRTSGGDTQYF,TGTGCCAGCAGCGCCCGCCGGACTAGCGGGGGTGATACGCAGTATTTT
TRBV5-6,TRBJ1-1,TRBD1,once,CASSLRGALDEAFF,TGTGCCAGCAGCCTCAGGGGGGCCCTGGATGAAGCTTTCTTT
TRBV3-1/TRBV3-2,TRBJ2-4,.,once,CASSHMTGGGIQYF,TGTGCCAGCAGCCATATGACAGGCGGAGGCATTCAGTACTTC
TRBV2,TRBJ2-1,.,.,CASSISVQFF,.
TRBV6-5,TRBJ1-1,.,.,CASDLREAPNTEAFF,TGTGCCAGCGACCTCCGGGAGGCCCCGAACACTGAAGCTTTCTTT
TRBV6-5,TRBJ2-1,TRBD2,.,CASRTSGTYNEQFF,TGTGCCAGCAGAACTAGCGGGACCTACAATGAGCAGTTCTTC
TRBV5-1,TRBJ1-5,.,.,CASSLTGGQPQHF,TGCGCCAGCAGCTTGACCGGGGGGCAGCCCCAGCATTTT
TRBV7-9,TRBJ1-1,.,.,CASSLGASNTEAFF,TGTGCCAGCAGCTTAGGGGCGAGTAACACTGAAGCTTTCTTT
TRBV7-8,TRBJ1-2,.,.,CASSQSQGVYGYTF,TGTGCCAGCAGCCAAAGCCAAGGAGTCTATGGCTACACCTTC
TRBV3-1/TRBV3-2,TRBJ1-2,TRBD1,.,CASRDSGTANYGYTF,TGTGCCAGCAGGGATTCCGGGACAGCTAACTATGGCTACACCTTC
TRBV19,TRBJ1-4,.,.,CASKESATNEKLFF,TGTGCCAGTAAAGAGAGTGCAACTAATGAAAAACTGTTTTTT
TRBV12-3/TRBV12-4,TRBJ2-3,.,.,CASSRDIHTQYF,TGTGCCAGCAGTCGGGACATTCATACGCAGTATTTT
TRBV6-5,TRBJ1-1,.,.,CASSSGSREAFF,TGTGCCAGCAGTTCCGGGTCCCGAGAGGCTTTCTTT
TRBV30,TRBJ1-5,.,.,CAWSDLGNSNQPQHF,TGTGCCTGGAGTGACCTAGGTAATAGCAATCAGCCCCAGCATTTT